Listed below are T cell receptor beta chains from one sample, sequenced in a study of T cell repertoires in cytomegalovirus infection. From the reads, TCRdb called clonotypes with MiXCR, one entry per CDR3 protein. The sample holds about 890,000 distinct CDR3 sequences, roughly 30% seen once. Their target antigens are unknown. The specimen was cultured CD8+ T cells from PBMCs, collected from culture after CMV antigen stimulation. These receptor sequences come from a human donor in good health (CMV status not recorded). Some clones in this sample may be carry-over from other donors' samples. The CDR3 runs from the conserved cysteine through the conserved F or W. A D gene is named only where the DNA matches it firmly. For some rows the clone size is stated as once, few or many, or as a class when expanded; others skip it.

j_call,clone_size,d_call,v_call,cdr3_aa,cdr3_nt
TRBJ1-5,NA,NA,TRBV5-5,CASSLGKNTYSNQPQHF,TGTGCCAGCAGCTTGGGAAAAAATACTTATAGCAATCAGCCCCAGCATTTT
TRBJ2-1,few,NA,TRBV7-3,CASSADGVGEQFF,TGTGCCAGCAGCGCCGACGGGGTGGGCGAGCAGTTCTTC
TRBJ1-2,few,TRBD1,TRBV3-1,CASSQGSGGTPDGYTF,TGTGCCAGCAGCCAAGGCTCAGGGGGAACCCCTGATGGCTACACCTTC
TRBJ1-5,NA,NA,TRBV2,CASRETPLKAQPQHF,TGTGCCAGCAGAGAAACACCCCTTAAAGCACAGCCCCAGCATTTT
TRBJ2-2,few,NA,TRBV20-1,CSARLPGPNTGELFF,TGCAGTGCTAGGTTGCCGGGGCCAAACACCGGGGAGCTGTTTTTT
TRBJ1-1,NA,NA,TRBV6-6,CASSYSSRVGTEAFF,TGTGCCAGCAGTTACTCGAGCAGGGTGGGCACTGAAGCTTTCTTT
TRBJ2-7,few,TRBD1,TRBV7-6,CASSRTGGEYEQYF,TGTGCCAGCAGCCGGACAGGGGGAGAGTACGAGCAGTACTTC
TRBJ1-1,few,NA,TRBV7-2,CASSLGPRVLALNTEAFF,TGTGCCAGCAGCTTAGGGCCCCGAGTTTTGGCGTTGAACACTGAAGCTTTCTTT
TRBJ1-1,NA,NA,TRBV19,CASSLRLRGLNTEAFF,TGTGCCAGTAGTCTTCGGTTAAGGGGCTTGAACACTGAAGCTTTCTTT
TRBJ2-6,NA,NA,TRBV2,CASSSGHDSGANVLTF,TGTGCCAGCAGTTCGGGACACGACTCTGGGGCCAACGTCCTGACTTTC
TRBJ2-5,many,NA,TRBV7-2,CASSYGVSSQETQYF,TGTGCCAGCAGCTATGGGGTCAGTAGCCAAGAGACCCAGTACTTC
TRBJ2-1,many,TRBD2,TRBV2,CASISNGGGRGGRNEQFF,TGTGCCAGCATTTCCAATGGGGGGGGGCGGGGGGGCCGGAATGAGCAGTTCTTC